This TCR beta chain was documented in a study of beta chain features in type 1 diabetes. This clone came up a few times. Its target is not known. Reverse transcription of all isolated RNA meant that expressed TCRB transcripts were sequenced. Profiling relied on immunoSEQ multiplex PCR, and the TCRdb table lists in-frame clones only, not all of them. The sample records about 900,000 clones, 15% to 20% being singletons. Germline-derived CDR1 and CDR2 are SGHTA and FQGNSA. Trimming pared 1 base from V and 3 bases from J, leaving 7 bases between. This CDR3 region has 13 residues. Points from the study as a whole: Sampled from patients, naive, central memory and Treg TCRB repertoires appeared more similar than those sampled from healthy donors. Reads derived from cDNA could over-represent cells showing high TCR expression. TCRB CDR3s were moderately but significantly shorter in Type 1 diabetes patients in all four CD4+ subsets.

Sequencing was carried out using naive CD4+ T cells from blood. This receptor was taken from a woman younger than 35 in good health. The chain is built from TRBV7-2 and TRBJ2-7; unclear D gene. The CDR3: CASSLGADYEQYF. CDR3 nucleotides: TGTGCCAGCAGCTTAGGTGCAGACTACGAGCAGTACTTC. The entire variable domain, with the rest obtained from reference TRBV7-2 and TRBJ2-7, is as follows: GAGVSQSPSNKVTEKGKDVELRCDPISGHTALYWYRQSLGQGLEFLIYFQGNSAPDKSGLPSDRFSAERTGGSVSTLTIQRTQQEDSAVYLCASSLGADYEQYFGPGTRLTVT.